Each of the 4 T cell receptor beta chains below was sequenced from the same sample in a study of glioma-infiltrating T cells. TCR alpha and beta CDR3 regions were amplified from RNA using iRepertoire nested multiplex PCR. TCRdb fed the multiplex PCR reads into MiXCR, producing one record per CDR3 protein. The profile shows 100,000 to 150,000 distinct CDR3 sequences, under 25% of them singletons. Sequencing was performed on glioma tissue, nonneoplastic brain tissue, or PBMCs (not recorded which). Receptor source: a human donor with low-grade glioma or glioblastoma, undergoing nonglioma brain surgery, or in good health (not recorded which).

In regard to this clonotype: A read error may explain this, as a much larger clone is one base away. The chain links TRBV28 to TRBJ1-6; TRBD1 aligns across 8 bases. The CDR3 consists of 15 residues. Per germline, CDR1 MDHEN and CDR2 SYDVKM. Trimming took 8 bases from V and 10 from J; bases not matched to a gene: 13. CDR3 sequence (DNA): TGTGCCAGCGGTGGGAGGTGGACAGGGAACTCACCCCTCCACTTT. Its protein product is CASGGRWTGNSPLHF.

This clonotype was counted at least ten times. The CDR3 here is CASSSGGRRQETQYF. The CDR3 DNA is TGTGCCAGCAGTTCAGGGGGGCGCCGGCAAGAGACCCAGTACTTC. The chain employs TRBV6-1 and TRBJ2-5, with D possibly TRBD1 on 7 matching bases. In germline, CDR1 is MNHNS, CDR2 SASEGT. V lost 5 bases and J lost 2, with 15 bases in between. This CDR3 is built from 15 residues.

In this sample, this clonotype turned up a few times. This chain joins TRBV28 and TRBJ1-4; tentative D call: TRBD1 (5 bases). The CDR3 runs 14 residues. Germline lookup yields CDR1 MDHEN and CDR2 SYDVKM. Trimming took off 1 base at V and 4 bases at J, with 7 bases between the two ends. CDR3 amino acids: CASSLLTDNEKLFF. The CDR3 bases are TGTGCCAGCAGTTTATTGACAGATAATGAAAAACTGTTTTTT.

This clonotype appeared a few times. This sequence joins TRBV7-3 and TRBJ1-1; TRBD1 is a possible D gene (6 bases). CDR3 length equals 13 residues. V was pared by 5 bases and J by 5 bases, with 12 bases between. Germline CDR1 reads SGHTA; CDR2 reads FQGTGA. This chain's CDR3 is CASSRLTGTEAFF. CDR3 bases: TGTGCCAGCAGCCGCCTTACAGGGACTGAAGCTTTCTTT.